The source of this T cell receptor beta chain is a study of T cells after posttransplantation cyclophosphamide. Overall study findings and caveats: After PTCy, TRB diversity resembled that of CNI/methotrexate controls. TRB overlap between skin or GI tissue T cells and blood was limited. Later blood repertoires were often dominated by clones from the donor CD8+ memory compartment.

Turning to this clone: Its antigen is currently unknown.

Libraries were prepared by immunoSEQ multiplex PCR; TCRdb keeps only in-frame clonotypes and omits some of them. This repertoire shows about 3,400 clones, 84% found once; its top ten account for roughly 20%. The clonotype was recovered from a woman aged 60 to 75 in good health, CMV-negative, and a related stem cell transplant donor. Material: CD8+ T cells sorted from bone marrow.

CDR3 bases: TGTGCCAGCAGCTCGGAGGATTTGGACACTGAAGCTTTCTTT. Its translation: CASSSEDLDTEAFF. The chain carries TRBV9 and TRBJ1-1; no clear D gene. The CDR3 is 14 amino acids. Per the germline V gene, CDR1 is SGDLS and CDR2 is YYNGEE. Trimming pared 4 bases from V and 3 bases from J, leaving 13 bases between.